This record concerns one T cell receptor (beta chain) sequence. This entry comes from a study of blood T cell repertoires in COVID-19. Some clones are missing from TCRdb's copy, which holds only in-frame ones; the method was immunoSEQ multiplex PCR. The table lists 65,000 to 100,000 clones, approximately 84% of them singletons. This CDR3 is 12 amino acids long. V lost 5 bases and J lost 6, with 7 bases in between. In germline, CDR1 is LNHDA, CDR2 SQIVND (reference sequence). The sequencing input was peripheral blood. The sequence came from a human donor in a cohort sampled during active COVID-19. The genes are TRBV19 and TRBJ2-2; tentative D call: TRBD2 (6 bases). In DNA form, the CDR3 reads TGTGCCAGTAGTTGGGGGGCCGGGGAGCTGTTTTTT. It yields the protein CASSWGAGELFF. Complete variable domain (other parts from reference TRBV19 and TRBJ2-2): DGGITQSPKYLFRKEGQNVTLSCEQNLNHDAMYWYRQDPGQGLRLIYYSQIVNDFQKGDIAEGYSVSREKKESFPLTVTSAQKNPTAFYLCASSWGAGELFFGEGSRLTVL.